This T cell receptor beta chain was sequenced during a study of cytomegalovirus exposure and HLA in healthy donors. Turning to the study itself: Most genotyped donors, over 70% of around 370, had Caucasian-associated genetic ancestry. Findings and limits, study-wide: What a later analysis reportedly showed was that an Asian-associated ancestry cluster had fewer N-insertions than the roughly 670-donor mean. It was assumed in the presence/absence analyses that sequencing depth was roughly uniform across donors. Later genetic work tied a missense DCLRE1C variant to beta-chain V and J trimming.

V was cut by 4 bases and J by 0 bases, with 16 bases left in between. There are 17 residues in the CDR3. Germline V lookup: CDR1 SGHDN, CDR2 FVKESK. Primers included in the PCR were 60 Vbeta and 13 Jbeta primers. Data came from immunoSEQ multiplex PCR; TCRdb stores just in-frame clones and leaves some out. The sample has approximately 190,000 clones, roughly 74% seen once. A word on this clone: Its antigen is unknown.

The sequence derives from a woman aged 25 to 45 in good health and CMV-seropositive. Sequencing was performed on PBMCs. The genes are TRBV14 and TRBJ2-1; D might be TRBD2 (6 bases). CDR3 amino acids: CASSPLRELSSYNEQFF. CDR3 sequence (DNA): TGTGCCAGCAGCCCCCTTCGGGAGCTAAGCTCCTACAATGAGCAGTTCTTC.